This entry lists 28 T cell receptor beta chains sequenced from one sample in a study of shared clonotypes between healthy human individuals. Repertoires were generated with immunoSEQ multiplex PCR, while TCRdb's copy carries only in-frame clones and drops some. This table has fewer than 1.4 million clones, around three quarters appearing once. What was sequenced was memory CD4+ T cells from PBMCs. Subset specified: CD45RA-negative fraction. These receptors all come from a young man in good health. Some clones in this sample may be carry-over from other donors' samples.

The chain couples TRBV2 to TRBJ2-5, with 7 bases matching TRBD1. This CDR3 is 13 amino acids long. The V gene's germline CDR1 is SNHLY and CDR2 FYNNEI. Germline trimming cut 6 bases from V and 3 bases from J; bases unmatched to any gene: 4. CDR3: CASRADREETQYF. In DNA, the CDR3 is TGTGCCAGCAGGGCCGACAGGGAAGAGACCCAGTACTTC.

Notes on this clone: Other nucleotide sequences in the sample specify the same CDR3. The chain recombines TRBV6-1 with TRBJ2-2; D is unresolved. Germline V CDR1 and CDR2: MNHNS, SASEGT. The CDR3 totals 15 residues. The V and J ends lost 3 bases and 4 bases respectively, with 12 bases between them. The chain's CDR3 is CASSEGGLGTGELFF. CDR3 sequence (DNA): TGTGCCAGCAGTGAGGGTGGGTTAGGCACCGGGGAGCTGTTTTTT.

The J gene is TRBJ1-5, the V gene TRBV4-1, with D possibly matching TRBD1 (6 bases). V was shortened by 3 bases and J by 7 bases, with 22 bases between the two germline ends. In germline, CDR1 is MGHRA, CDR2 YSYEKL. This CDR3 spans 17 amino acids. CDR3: CASSHPTGKGVGQPQHF. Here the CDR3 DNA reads TGCGCCAGCAGCCATCCTACAGGGAAGGGGGTGGGGCAGCCCCAGCATTTT.

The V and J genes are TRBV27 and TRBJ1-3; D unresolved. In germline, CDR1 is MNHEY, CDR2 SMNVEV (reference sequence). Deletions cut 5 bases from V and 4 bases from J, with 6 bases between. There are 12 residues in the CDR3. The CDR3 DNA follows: TGTGCCAGCAGTAGTACCGGAAACACCATATATTTT. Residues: CASSSTGNTIYF.

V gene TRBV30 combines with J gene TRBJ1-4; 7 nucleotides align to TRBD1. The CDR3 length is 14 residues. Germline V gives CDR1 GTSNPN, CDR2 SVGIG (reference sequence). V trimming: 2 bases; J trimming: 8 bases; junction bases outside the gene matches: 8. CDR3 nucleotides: TGTGCCTGGAGTCTTCAGGGGGGAAGGGAAAAACTGTTTTTT. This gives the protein CAWSLQGGREKLFF.

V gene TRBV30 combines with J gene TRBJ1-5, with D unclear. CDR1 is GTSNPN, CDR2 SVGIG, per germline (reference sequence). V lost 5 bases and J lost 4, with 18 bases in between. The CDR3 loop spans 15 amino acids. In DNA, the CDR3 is TGTGCCTGGGGCATTACCGGGAAGGGAAATCAGCCCCAGCATTTT. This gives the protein CAWGITGKGNQPQHF. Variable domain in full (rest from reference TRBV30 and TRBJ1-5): SQTIHQWPATLVQPVGSPLSLECTVEGTSNPNLYWYRQAAGRGLQLLFYSVGIGQISSEVPQNLSASRPQDRQFILSSKKLLLSDSGFYLCAWGITGKGNQPQHFGDGTRLSIL.

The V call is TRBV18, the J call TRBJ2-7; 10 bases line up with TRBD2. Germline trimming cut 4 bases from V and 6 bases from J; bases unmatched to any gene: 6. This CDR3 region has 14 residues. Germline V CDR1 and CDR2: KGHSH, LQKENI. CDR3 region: CASSRKREGLEQYF. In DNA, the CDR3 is TGTGCCAGCTCACGGAAGCGGGAGGGCCTCGAGCAGTACTTC.

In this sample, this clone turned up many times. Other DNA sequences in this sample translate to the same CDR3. The CDR3 here is CSGRQGRGGYTF. CDR3 nucleotide sequence: TGCAGCGGTCGACAGGGGAGGGGTGGCTACACCTTC. The gene calls are TRBV29-1 and TRBJ1-2; 8 bases map to TRBD1. This CDR3 has 12 residues. Germline trimming cut 7 bases from V and 7 bases from J; bases unmatched to any gene: 8. Germline CDR1 SQVTM, CDR2 ANQGSEA. Drawing the rest from reference TRBV29-1 and TRBJ1-2, the complete variable domain is SAVISQKPSRDICQRGTSLTIQCQVDSQVTMMFWYRQQPGQSLTLIATANQGSEATYESGFVIDKFPISRPNLTFSTLTVSNMSPEDSSIYLCSGRQGRGGYTFGSGTRLTVV.

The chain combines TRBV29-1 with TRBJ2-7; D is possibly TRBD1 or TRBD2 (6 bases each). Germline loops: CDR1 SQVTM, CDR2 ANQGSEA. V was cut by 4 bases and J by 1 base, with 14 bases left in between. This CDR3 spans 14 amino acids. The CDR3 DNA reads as TGCAGCGTTGGAGCCAGGGGAGGATCCTACGAGCAGTACTTC. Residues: CSVGARGGSYEQYF.

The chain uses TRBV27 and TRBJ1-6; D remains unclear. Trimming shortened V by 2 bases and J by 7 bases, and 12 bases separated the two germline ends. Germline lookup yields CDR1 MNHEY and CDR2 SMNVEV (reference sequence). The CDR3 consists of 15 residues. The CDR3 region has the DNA TGTGCCAGCAGTTTAGTCGGGTCGAGGAATTCACCCCTCCACTTT. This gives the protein CASSLVGSRNSPLHF.

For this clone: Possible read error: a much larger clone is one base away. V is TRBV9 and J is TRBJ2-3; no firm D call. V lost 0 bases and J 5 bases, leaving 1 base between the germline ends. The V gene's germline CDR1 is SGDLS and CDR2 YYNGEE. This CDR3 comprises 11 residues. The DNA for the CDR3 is TGTGCCAGCAGCGTAGAAGATACGCAGTATTTT. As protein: CASSVEDTQYF.

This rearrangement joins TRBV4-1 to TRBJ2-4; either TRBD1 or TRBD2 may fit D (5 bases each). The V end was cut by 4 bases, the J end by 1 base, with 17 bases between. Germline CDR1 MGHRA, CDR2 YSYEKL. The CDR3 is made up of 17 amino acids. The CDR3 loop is CASSPPGTGPAKNIQYF. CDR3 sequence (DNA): TGCGCCAGCAGCCCCCCGGGGACGGGACCCGCCAAAAACATTCAGTACTTC.

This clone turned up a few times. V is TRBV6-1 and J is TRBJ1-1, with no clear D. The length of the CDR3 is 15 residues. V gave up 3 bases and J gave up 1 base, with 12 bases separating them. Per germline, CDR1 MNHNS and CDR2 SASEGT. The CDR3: CASSEYGSRNTEAFF. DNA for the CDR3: TGTGCCAGCAGTGAGTACGGTTCCCGGAACACTGAAGCTTTCTTT.

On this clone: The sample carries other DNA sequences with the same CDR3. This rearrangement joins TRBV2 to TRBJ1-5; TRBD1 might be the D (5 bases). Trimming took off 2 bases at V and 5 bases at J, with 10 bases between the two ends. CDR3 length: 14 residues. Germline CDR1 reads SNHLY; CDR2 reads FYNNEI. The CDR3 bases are TGTGCCAGCAGTGAAAGGGGCAGGGATCAGCCCCAGCATTTT. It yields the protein CASSERGRDQPQHF.

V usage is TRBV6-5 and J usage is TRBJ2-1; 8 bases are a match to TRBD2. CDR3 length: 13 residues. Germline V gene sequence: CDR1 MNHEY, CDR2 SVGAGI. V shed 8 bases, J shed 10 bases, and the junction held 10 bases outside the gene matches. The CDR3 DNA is TGTGCCAGCCGAACCGGGACTAGTCACGAGCAGTTCTTC. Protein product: CASRTGTSHEQFF.

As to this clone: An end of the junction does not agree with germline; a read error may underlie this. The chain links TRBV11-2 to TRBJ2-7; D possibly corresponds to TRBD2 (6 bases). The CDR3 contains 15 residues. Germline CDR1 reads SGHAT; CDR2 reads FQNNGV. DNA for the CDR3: TGTGTCAGCAGCTTAGACATGGCTAGCGTCTACGAGCAGTACTTC. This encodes CVSSLDMASVYEQYF.

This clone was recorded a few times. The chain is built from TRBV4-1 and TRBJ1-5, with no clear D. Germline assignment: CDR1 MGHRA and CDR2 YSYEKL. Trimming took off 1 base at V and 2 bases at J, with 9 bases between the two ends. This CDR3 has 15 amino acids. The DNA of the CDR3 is TGCGCCAGCAGCCAAGGGCGGGGAGGCAATCAGCCCCAGCATTTT. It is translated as CASSQGRGGNQPQHF.

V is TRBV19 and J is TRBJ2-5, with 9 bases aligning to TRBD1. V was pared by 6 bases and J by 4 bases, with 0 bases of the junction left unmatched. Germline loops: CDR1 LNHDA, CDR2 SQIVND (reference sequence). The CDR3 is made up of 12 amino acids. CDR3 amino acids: CASRTGGETQYF. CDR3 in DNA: TGTGCCAGTAGGACAGGGGGAGAGACCCAGTACTTC.

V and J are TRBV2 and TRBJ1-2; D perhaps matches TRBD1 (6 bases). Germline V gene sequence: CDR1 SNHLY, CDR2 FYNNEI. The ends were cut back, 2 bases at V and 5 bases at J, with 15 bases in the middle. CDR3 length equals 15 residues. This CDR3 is CASSEPGQEAYGYTF. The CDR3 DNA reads TGTGCCAGCAGTGAACCGGGACAAGAGGCGTATGGCTACACCTTC.

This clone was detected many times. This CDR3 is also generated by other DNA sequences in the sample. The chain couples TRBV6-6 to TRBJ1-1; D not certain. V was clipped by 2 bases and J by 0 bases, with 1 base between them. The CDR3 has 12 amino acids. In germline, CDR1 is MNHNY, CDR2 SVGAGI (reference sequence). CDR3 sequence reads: CASSYLNTEAFF. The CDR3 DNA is TGTGCCAGCAGTTACCTGAACACTGAAGCTTTCTTT.

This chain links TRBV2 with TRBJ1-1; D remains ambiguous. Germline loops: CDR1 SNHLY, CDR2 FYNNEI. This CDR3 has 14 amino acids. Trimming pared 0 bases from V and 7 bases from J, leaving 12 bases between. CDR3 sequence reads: CASSEAPGPGEAFF. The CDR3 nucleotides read TGTGCCAGCAGTGAAGCTCCAGGACCGGGTGAAGCTTTCTTT.

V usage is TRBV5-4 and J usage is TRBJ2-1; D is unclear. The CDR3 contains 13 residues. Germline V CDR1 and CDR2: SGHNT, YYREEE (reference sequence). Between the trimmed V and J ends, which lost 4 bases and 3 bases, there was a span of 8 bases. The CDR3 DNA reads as TGTGCCAGCAGCCCCAATGGCTACAATGAGCAGTTCTTC. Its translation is CASSPNGYNEQFF.

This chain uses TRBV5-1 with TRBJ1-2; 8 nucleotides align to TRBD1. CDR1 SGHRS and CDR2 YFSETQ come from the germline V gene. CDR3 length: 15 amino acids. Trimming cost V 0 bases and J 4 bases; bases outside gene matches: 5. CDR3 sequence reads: CASSLAAGGTYGYTF. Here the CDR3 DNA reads TGCGCCAGCAGCTTGGCCGCAGGGGGCACCTATGGCTACACCTTC. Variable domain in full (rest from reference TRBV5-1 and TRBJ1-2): KAGVTQTPRYLIKTRGQQVTLSCSPISGHRSVSWYQQTPGQGLQFLFEYFSETQRNKGNFPGRFSGRQFSNSRSEMNVSTLELGDSALYLCASSLAAGGTYGYTFGSGTRLTVV.

Here the CDR3 DNA reads TGTGCCAGCAGTGAACTCAACCCGGGCTATGGCTACACCTTC. Amino acids: CASSELNPGYGYTF. The rearrangement links TRBV25-1 to TRBJ1-2; no clear D gene. This CDR3 has 14 residues. CDR1 is MGHDK and CDR2 is SYGVNS in the germline V gene. Deletions cut 2 bases from V and 4 bases from J, with 11 bases between.

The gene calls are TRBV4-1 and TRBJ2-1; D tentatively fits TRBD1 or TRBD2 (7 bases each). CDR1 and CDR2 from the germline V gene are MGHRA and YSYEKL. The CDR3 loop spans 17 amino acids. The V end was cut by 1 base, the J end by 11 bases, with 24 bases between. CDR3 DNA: TGCGCCAGCAGCCAAGTTAGGGAGGGGGCAGGAGAAGTGAAGCAGTTCTTC. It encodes CASSQVREGAGEVKQFF.

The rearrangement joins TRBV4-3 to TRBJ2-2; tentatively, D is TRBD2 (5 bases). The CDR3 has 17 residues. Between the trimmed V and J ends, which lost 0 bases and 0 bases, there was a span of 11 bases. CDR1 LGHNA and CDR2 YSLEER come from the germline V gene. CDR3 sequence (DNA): TGCGCCAGCAGCCAAGATGGGGAGAGCGCGAACACCGGGGAGCTGTTTTTT. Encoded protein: CASSQDGESANTGELFF.

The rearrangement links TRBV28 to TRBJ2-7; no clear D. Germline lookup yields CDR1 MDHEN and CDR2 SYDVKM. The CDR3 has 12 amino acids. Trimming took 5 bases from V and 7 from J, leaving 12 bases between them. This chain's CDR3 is CASSPPLGEQYF. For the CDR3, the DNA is TGTGCCAGCAGTCCCCCGTTGGGGGAGCAGTACTTC.

CDR3 DNA sequence: TGTGCCAGCAGCCCCCGGGGTTACAATGAGCAGTTCTTC. Amino acids: CASSPRGYNEQFF. This sequence joins TRBV7-6 and TRBJ2-1; D is possibly TRBD2 (5 bases). There are 13 residues in the CDR3. V was clipped by 5 bases and J by 4 bases, with 9 bases between them. The germline V gene has CDR1 SGHVS and CDR2 FNYEAQ.